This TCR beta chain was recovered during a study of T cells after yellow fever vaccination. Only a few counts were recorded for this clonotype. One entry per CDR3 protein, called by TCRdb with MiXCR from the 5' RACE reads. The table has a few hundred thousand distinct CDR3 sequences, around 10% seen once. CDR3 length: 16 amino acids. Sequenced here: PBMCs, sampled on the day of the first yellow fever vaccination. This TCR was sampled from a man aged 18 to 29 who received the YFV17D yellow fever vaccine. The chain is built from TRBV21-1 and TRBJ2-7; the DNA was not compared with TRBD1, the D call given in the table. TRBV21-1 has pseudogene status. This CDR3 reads CASSTTTGGCSYEQYV. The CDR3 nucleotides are TGTGCCAGCAGCACCACCACAGGGGGCTGTTCCTACGAGCAGTACGTC.